Described below is a single TCR beta chain sequence and its context. Its matching antigen is unknown. The naive CD8 libraries originated from between about 18,000 and 1,000,000 sorted cells and drew on 10%, 30% or 50% RNA. The data belong to a study of molecular identifiers for immune sequencing clone quantification. Study conclusions and caveats: Sharing of a barcode by identical TCR molecules could cause highly expanded clone sizes to be underestimated. The share of molecules held by clones above 20 RNA copies was over 99% in effector cells and under 1% in naive cells. Detection of one spiked Jurkat cell's TCR RNA reportedly worked in 850,000 to 1,000,000 naive cells.

Trimming removed 4 bases at V and 4 bases at J, with 13 bases between. The CDR3 consists of 14 residues. CDR1 and CDR2 (germline): MNHEY, SVGEGT. TCRdb reprocessed the PCR reads via MiXCR and lists one record per CDR3 protein. The sample carries about half a million distinct CDR3 sequences, about 26% recorded once. The sample consisted of naive CD8+ T cells from blood, with Jurkat cell RNA spiked in. Subset noted: FACS-sorted CD8+CD4-CCR7+CD45RA+ naive T cells. The genes are TRBV6-2 or TRBV6-3 and TRBJ1-1, with no clear D. This TCR came from a human donor in good health. Some libraries in this study had Jurkat cell RNA spiked in. CDR3 coding DNA: TGTGCCAGCAGTTGCTCTTACCCCGGCACTGAAGCTTTCTTT. Its translation: CASSCSYPGTEAFF.